This TCR beta chain was sequenced for a study of blood T cell repertoires in COVID-19. Profiling relied on immunoSEQ multiplex PCR, and the TCRdb table lists in-frame clones only, not all of them. The sample contains about 160,000 clones, 82% of which appear only once. Germline V gives CDR1 SGHRS, CDR2 YFSETQ. The V end was cut by 4 bases, the J end by 4 bases, with 15 bases between. CDR3 length: 14 amino acids. This sequence was found in a man between 60 and 75 years old who had recovered from COVID-19. The chain is built from TRBV5-1 and TRBJ2-7; weak D call: TRBD1 (6 bases). The sequenced sample was PBMCs or T cells enriched from blood (not recorded which). The CDR3 spells CASSPRDTGYEQYF. In DNA form, the CDR3 reads TGCGCCAGCAGCCCCAGGGACACGGGGTACGAGCAGTACTTC.